Listed below are T cell receptor beta chains from one sample, sequenced in a study of blood T cell repertoires in COVID-19. Method: immunoSEQ multiplex PCR; TCRdb's copy keeps in-frame clones and lacks some. Of nearly 95,000 clones in the sample, more than 75% were seen once. Sequenced sample: peripheral blood. Source of these receptors: a human donor with acute or convalescent COVID-19. The donor label of this sample is uncertain. Each CDR3 is given with its conserved first and last residue. A D gene is named only where the DNA matches it firmly. Clone size is not always given. Where it is, it says once, few, many or a class for expanded clones.

clone size	V gene	J gene	D gene	CDR3 DNA	CDR3 protein
.	TRBV7-3	TRBJ1-6	TRBD1	TGTGCCAGCAGCCCCCGGGACAGGGAGAGTTCACCCCTCCACTTT	CASSPRDRESSPLHF
.	TRBV24-1	TRBJ2-1	.	TGTGCCACCAGTGCCCACGGCGGGGGCCCCTACAATGAGCAGTTCTTC	CATSAHGGGPYNEQFF
.	TRBV5-1	TRBJ1-1	.	TGCGCCAGCAGCCAGGTCCTGAACACTGAAGCTTTCTTT	CASSQVLNTEAFF
.	TRBV5-6	TRBJ1-1	.	TGTGCCAGCAGCTTGCCGGGGACACTAAACACTGAAGCTTTCTTT	CASSLPGTLNTEAFF
.	TRBV9	TRBJ2-2	.	TGTGCCAGCAGCGTAACTGGTGGGACATCGAACACCGGGGAGCTGTTTTTT	CASSVTGGTSNTGELFF
.	TRBV14	TRBJ1-1	.	TGTGCCAGCAGCCAAACAGGGTATGTCACTGAAGCTTTCTTT	CASSQTGYVTEAFF
.	TRBV20-1	TRBJ1-1	.	TGCAGTGCTAGTGCCGGGACAACGGACACTGAAGCTTTCTTT	CSASAGTTDTEAFF
few	TRBV6-2/TRBV6-3	TRBJ2-1	TRBD1	TGTGCCAGCAGCCCCGACAGGGACACCTACAATGAGCAGTTCTTC	CASSPDRDTYNEQFF
.	TRBV4-1	TRBJ2-3	.	TGCGCCAGCAGCCAAGTTCAGCGCGATGGAGATACGCAGTATTTT	CASSQVQRDGDTQYF
.	TRBV10-3	TRBJ2-3	TRBD1	TGTGCCATCAGTGAGTCATGGACAGGGACTAGCACAGATACGCAGTATTTT	CAISESWTGTSTDTQYF
.	TRBV27	TRBJ1-2	TRBD1	TGTGCCAGCAGTCACACAGGGGATTCCCTGTTTGGCTACACCTTC	CASSHTGDSLFGYTF
.	TRBV20-1	TRBJ1-1	.	TGCAGTGCTAGACTACTTACTGAAGCTTTCTTT	CSARLLTEAFF
.	TRBV11-3	TRBJ2-7	TRBD1	TGTGCCAGCAGCTTAGGCACAGGGGGCTTCTACGAGCAGTACTTC	CASSLGTGGFYEQYF
.	TRBV7-3	TRBJ2-6	TRBD1	TGTGCCAGCAGCCGAGGGGGACAGAACTCTGGGGCCAACGTCCTGACTTTC	CASSRGGQNSGANVLTF
few	TRBV30	TRBJ2-3	.	TGTGCCTGGAGTGTATCCAGGTATACGCAGTATTTT	CAWSVSRYTQYF
.	TRBV3-1/TRBV3-2	TRBJ2-7	TRBD2	TGTGCCAGCAGCCAGGGGGGGACGGCCTTCGAGCAGTACTTC	CASSQGGTAFEQYF
.	TRBV5-1	TRBJ1-4	TRBD1	TGCGCCAGCAGCTTGGGACAGGGGAATAATAATGAAAAACTGTTTTTT	CASSLGQGNNNEKLFF
few	TRBV19	TRBJ1-5	.	TGTGCCAGTAGTATCTCCGACAGTTATCAGCCCCAGCATTTT	CASSISDSYQPQHF
.	TRBV5-1	TRBJ2-1	TRBD2	TGCGCCAGCAGCAGTACGACTAGCGGGGGGGCAAATGAGCAGTTCTTC	CASSSTTSGGANEQFF
.	TRBV10-3	TRBJ1-1	.	TGTGCCATCAGTGAGTCGACTAACACTGAAGCTTTCTTT	CAISESTNTEAFF
.	TRBV11-2	TRBJ2-1	.	TGTGCCAGCAGCTTGGTGGGGTGGGGCTCGGATGAGCAGTTCTTC	CASSLVGWGSDEQFF
.	TRBV29-1	TRBJ2-7	TRBD1	TGCAGCGTTGAGGGGCAGGGGGCCTACGAGCAGTACTTC	CSVEGQGAYEQYF
.	TRBV28	TRBJ2-7	TRBD1	TGTGCCAGCAGTTTAGGACCGGGACAGGGTCTTTACGAGCAGTACTTC	CASSLGPGQGLYEQYF
.	TRBV6-2/TRBV6-3	TRBJ2-3	TRBD2	TGTGCCAGCAGCCCGGGACTAGCGAGGGGCACAGATACGCAGTATTTT	CASSPGLARGTDTQYF
.	TRBV18	TRBJ1-2	TRBD1	TGTGCCAGCTCACTGGAACAGGGGATTGGCTATGGCTACACCTTC	CASSLEQGIGYGYTF
.	TRBV3-1/TRBV3-2	TRBJ1-5	.	TGTGCCAGCAGCCTCACTGTCGGGGGTCAGCCCCAGCATTTT	CASSLTVGGQPQHF
.	TRBV3-1/TRBV3-2	TRBJ1-1	.	TGTGCCAGCAGCCCCTCCCCAGGAATCAAGAACACTGAAGCTTTCTTT	CASSPSPGIKNTEAFF